This T cell receptor beta chain derives from a study of T cell repertoires in cytomegalovirus infection. Background on the study: Indications came from public TCR beta signatures; they pointed to CMV infection and to a matching HLA type.

Study-wide results and limits: The study identified carriers of CMV plus the relevant HLA from cumulative public TCR beta family frequency. HLA-C-restricted CMV clonotypes gave the most frequent clonotype in two of eight donors.

V was clipped by 1 base and J by 4 bases, with 12 bases between them. The CDR3 covers 15 residues. Germline values: CDR1 SGHTA, CDR2 FQGTGA. TCRdb independently ran MiXCR on the reads; one entry per CDR3 protein. The sample yields 560,000 or so distinct CDR3 sequences, 16% seen once. Ten or more counts support this clonotype. Its antigen is as yet unknown. This clonotype originated in a human donor in good health (CMV status not recorded). Some clones in this sample may be carry-over from other donors' samples. The V call is TRBV7-3, the J call TRBJ2-3, with a possible D match to TRBD2 (6 bases). Source material: CD8+ T cells from PBMCs. CDR3 sequence (DNA): TGTGCCAGCAGCTTAAGGCGGGATCGGTCAGATACGCAGTATTTT. This translates into CASSLRRDRSDTQYF.